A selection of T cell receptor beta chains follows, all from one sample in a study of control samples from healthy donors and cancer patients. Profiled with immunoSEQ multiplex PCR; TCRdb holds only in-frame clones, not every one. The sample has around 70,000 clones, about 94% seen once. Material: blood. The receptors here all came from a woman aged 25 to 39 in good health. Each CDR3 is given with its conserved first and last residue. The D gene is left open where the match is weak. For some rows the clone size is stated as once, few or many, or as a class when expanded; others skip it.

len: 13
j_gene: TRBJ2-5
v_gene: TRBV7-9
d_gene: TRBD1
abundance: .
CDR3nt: TGTGCCAGTCTAGGGACAGGAAAAGAGACCCAGTACTTC
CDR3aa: CASLGTGKETQYF

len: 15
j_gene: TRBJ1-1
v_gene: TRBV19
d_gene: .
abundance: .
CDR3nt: TGTGCCAGTAGTACTTTGACAGCGGCGAACACTGAAGCTTTCTTT
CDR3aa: CASSTLTAANTEAFF

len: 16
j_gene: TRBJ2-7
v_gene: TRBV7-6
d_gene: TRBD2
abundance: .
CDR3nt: TGTGCCAGCAGCTTAGGGACAGCTAGCGGGGGTGACGAGCAGTACTTC
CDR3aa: CASSLGTASGGDEQYF

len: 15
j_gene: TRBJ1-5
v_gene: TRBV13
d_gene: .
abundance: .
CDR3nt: TGTGCCAGCAGCGCCGCAGGGAAAGGCAATCAGCCCCAGCATTTT
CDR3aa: CASSAAGKGNQPQHF

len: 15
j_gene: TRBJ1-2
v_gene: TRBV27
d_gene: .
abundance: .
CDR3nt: TGTGCCAGCAGTTTATCGGGGGTACCCGGCTATGGCTACACCTTC
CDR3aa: CASSLSGVPGYGYTF

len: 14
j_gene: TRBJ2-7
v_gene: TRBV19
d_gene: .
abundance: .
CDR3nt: TGTGCCAGTAGTATTCTTGGATTGGGGAACGAGCAGTACTTC
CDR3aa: CASSILGLGNEQYF

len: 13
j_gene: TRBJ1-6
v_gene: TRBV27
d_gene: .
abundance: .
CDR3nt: TGTGCCAGCAGTTTATTGAGGCTTTCACCCCTCCACTTT
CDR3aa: CASSLLRLSPLHF

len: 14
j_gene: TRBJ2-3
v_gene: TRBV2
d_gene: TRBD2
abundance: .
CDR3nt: TGTGCCAGCGGACTAGCGGGGATCACAGATACGCAGTATTTT
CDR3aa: CASGLAGITDTQYF

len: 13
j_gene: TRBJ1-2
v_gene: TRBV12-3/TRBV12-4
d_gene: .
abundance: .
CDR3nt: TGTGCCAGCAGTTTAATTCGGCCCTATGGCTACACCTTC
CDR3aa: CASSLIRPYGYTF

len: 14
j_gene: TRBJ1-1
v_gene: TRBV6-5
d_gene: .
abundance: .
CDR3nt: TGTGCCAGCAGTTACCGGACACCTAACACTGAAGCTTTCTTT
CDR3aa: CASSYRTPNTEAFF

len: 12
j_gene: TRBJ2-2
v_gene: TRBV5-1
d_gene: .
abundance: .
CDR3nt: TGCGCCAGCAGCTTGATGTCCCGGGAGCTGTTTTTT
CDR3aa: CASSLMSRELFF

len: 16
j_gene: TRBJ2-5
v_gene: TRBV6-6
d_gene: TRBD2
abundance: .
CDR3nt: TGTGCCAGCAGTACGGGCCTAGCGGGGGGTGGAGAGACCCAGTACTTC
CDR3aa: CASSTGLAGGGETQYF

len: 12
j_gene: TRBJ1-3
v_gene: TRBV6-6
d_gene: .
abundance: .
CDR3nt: TGTGCCAGCAGGTCGGGGGATAACACCATATATTTT
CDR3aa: CASRSGDNTIYF

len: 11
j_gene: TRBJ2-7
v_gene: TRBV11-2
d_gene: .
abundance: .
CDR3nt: TGTGCCAGCAGCTTACAAGTGGAGCAGTACTTC
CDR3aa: CASSLQVEQYF

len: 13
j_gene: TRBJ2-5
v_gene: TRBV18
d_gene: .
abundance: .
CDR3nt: TGTGCCAGCTCACCCGGCCAGAAAGAGACCCAGTACTTC
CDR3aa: CASSPGQKETQYF

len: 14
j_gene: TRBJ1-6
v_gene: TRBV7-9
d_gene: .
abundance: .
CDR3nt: TGTGCCAGCAGCTCGGGATGGGGGGGTTCACCCCTCCACTTT
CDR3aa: CASSSGWGGSPLHF

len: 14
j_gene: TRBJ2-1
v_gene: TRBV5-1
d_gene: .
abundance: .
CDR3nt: TGCGCCAGCAGCTTGGAGGGTGGGTACAATGAGCAGTTCTTC
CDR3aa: CASSLEGGYNEQFF

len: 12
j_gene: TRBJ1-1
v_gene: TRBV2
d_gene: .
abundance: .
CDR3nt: TGTGCCAGCAGGGAAGGAATCACTGAAGCTTTCTTT
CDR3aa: CASREGITEAFF

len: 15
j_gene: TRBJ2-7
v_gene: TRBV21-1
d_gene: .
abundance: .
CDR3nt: TGTGCCAGCAGCTTGACAGACTCTATACACTACGAGCAGTACTTC
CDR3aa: CASSLTDSIHYEQYF

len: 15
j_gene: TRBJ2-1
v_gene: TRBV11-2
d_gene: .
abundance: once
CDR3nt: TGTGCCAGCAGCTTAGCCGCGGGGAAAAACAATGAGCAGTTCTTC
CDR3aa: CASSLAAGKNNEQFF

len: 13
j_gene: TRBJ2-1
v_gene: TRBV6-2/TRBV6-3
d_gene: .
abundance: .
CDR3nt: TGTGCCAGCAGTTACTACTTAGAGGGTGAGCAGTTCTTC
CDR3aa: CASSYYLEGEQFF

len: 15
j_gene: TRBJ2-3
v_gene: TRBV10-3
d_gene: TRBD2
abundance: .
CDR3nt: TGTGCCATCAGTGCCAGTAGCGGGGGGATGAATACGCAGTATTTT
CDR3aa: CAISASSGGMNTQYF

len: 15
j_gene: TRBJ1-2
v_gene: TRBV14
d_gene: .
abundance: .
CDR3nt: TGTGCCAGCAGCCAAGATCTTGGGGGGATCTATGGCTACACCTTC
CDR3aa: CASSQDLGGIYGYTF

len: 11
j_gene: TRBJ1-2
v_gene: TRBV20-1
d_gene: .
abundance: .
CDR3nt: TGCAGTGCACCGACAGACTATGGCTACACCTTC
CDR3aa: CSAPTDYGYTF

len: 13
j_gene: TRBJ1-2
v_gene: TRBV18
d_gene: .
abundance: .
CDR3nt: TGTGCCAGCTCAGCCACTCAGGAACATGGCTACACCTTC
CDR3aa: CASSATQEHGYTF

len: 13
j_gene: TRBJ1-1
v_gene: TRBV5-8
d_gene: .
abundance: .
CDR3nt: TGTGCCAGCAGGGTACAGACATACACTGAAGCTTTCTTT
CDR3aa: CASRVQTYTEAFF

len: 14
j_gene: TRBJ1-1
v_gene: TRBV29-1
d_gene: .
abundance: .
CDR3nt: TGCAGCGCGGGGGTAGGGGCCGGGGACACTGAAGCTTTCTTT
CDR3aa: CSAGVGAGDTEAFF

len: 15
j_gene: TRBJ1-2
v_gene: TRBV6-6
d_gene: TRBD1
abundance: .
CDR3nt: TGTGCCATAAGGGGCCCGGACAGGGGGGACTATGGCTACACCTTC
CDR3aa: CAIRGPDRGDYGYTF

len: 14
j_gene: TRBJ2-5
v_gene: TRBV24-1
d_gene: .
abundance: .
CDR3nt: TGTGCCACCAGTGGCTCAACAGGGTTGGAGACCCAGTACTTC
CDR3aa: CATSGSTGLETQYF

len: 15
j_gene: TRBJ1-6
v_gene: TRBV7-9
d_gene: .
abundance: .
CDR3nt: TGTGCCAGCAGCTTTGGTGGTGTAGGGAGATCACCCCTCCACTTT
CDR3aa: CASSFGGVGRSPLHF

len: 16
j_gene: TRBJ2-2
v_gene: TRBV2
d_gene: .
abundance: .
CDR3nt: TGTGCCAGCAGGCTCTGGTACCACAGGAACACCGGGGAGCTGTTTTTT
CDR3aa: CASRLWYHRNTGELFF

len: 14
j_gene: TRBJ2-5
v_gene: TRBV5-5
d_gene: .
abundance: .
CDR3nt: TGTGCCAGCAGCTTGGATTGGGCCCAAGAGACCCAGTACTTC
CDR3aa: CASSLDWAQETQYF

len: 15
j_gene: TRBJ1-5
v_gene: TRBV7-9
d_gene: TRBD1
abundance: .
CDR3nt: TGTGCCAGCAGCTTGGGAGGACAGGGAGGGCAGCCCCAGCATTTT
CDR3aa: CASSLGGQGGQPQHF

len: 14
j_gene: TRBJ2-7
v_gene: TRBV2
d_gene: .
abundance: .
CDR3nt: TGTGCCAGCCTCGGTCGGTCTATTGCCTACGAGCAGTACTTC
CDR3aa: CASLGRSIAYEQYF

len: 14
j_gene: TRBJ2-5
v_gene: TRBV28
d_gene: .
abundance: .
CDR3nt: TGTGCCAGCAGTTCACGGACAGACCAAGAGACCCAGTACTTC
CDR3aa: CASSSRTDQETQYF

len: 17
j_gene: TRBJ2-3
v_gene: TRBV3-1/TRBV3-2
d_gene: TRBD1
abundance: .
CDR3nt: TGTGCCAGCAGCCAAGAGATCCCGGGACAGGGCACAGATACGCAGTATTTT
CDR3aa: CASSQEIPGQGTDTQYF

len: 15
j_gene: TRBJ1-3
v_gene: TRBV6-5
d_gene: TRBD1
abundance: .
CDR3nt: TGTGCCAGCAGTTACTCGAGGGGGCCTGGAAACACCATATATTTT
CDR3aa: CASSYSRGPGNTIYF